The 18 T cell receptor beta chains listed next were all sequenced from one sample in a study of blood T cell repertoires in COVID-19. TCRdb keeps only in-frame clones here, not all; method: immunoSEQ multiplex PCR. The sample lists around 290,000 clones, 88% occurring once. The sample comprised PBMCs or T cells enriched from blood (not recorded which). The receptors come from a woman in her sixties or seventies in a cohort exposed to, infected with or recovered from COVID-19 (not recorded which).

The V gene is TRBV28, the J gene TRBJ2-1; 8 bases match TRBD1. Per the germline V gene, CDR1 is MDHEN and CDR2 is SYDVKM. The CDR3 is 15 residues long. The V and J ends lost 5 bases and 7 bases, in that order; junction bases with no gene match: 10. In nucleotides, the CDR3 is TGTGCCAGCAGTATAGAACAGGGGGTCTTGAATGAGCAGTTCTTC. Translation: CASSIEQGVLNEQFF.

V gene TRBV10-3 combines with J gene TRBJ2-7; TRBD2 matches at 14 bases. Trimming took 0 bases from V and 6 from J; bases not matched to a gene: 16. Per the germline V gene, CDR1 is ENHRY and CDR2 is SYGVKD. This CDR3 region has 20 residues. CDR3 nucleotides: TGTGCCATCAGTGAGTCGTTTTTAGGGGGGACTAGCGGGAGAGGAGGCGAGCAGTACTTC. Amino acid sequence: CAISESFLGGTSGRGGEQYF.

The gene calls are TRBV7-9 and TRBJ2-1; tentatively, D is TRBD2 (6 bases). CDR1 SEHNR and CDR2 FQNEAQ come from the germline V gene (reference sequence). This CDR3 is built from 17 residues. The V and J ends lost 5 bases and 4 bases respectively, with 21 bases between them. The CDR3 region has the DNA TGTGCCAGCAGCATAAGGAGGGATTCCTTCTTTTACAATGAGCAGTTCTTC. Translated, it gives CASSIRRDSFFYNEQFF.

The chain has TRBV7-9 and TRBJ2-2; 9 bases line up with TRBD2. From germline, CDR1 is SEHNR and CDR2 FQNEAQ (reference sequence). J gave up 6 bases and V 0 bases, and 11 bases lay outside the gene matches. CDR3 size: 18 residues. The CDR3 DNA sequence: TGTGCCAGCAGCTTAGCCCGGGCTAGCGGGATTTTCGCCGGGGAGCTGTTTTTT. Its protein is CASSLARASGIFAGELFF.

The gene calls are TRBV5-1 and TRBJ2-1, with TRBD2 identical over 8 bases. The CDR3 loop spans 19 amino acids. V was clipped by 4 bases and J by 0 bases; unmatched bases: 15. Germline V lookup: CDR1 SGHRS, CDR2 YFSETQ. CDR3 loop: CASSPQGGGPRSSYNEQFF. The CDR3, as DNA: TGCGCCAGCAGCCCGCAAGGCGGGGGGCCTAGGAGCTCCTACAATGAGCAGTTCTTC.

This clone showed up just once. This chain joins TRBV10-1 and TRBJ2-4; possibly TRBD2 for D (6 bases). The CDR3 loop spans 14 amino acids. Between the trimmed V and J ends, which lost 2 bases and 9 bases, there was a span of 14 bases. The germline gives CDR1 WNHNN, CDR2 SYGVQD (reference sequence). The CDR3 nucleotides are TGCGCCAGCAGTGAGATCCGGGGGTTAGTCATTCAGTACTTC. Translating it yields CASSEIRGLVIQYF.

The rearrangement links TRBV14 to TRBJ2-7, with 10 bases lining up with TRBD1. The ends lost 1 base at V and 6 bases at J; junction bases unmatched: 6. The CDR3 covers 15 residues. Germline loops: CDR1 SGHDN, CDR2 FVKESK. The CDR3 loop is CASSQAFGTGVEQYF. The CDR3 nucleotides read TGTGCCAGCAGCCAAGCATTCGGGACAGGGGTCGAGCAGTACTTC.

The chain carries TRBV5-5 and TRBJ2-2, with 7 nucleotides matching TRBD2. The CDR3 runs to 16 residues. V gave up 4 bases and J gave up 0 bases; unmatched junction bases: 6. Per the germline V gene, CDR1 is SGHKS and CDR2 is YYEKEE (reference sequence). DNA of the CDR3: TGTGCCAGCAGCACCGAGACTAGCCCGAACACCGGGGAGCTGTTTTTT. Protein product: CASSTETSPNTGELFF.

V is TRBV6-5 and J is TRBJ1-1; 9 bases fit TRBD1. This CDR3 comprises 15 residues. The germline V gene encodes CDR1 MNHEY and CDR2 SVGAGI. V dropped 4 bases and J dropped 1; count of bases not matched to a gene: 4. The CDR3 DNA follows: TGTGCCAGCAGTTCCCGACAGGGGGAGAACACTGAAGCTTTCTTT. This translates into CASSSRQGENTEAFF.

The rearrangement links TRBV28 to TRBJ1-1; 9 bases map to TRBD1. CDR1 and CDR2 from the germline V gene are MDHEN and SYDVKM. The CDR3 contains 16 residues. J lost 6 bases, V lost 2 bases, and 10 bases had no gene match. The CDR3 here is CASSLTGGSGSPEAFF. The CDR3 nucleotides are TGTGCCAGCAGTTTAACAGGGGGCTCCGGGAGCCCTGAAGCTTTCTTT.

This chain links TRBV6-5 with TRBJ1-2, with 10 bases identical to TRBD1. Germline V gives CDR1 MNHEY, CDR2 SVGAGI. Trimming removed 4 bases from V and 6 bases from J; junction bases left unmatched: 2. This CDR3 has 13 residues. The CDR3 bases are TGTGCCAGCAGTTTGACAGGGGGCAATGGCTACACCTTC. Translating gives CASSLTGGNGYTF.

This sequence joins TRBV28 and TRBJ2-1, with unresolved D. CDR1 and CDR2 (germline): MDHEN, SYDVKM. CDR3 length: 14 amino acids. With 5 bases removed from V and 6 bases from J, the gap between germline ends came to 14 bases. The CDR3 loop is CASSGPYHPNEQFF. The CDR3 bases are TGTGCCAGCAGTGGGCCCTACCACCCCAATGAGCAGTTCTTC.

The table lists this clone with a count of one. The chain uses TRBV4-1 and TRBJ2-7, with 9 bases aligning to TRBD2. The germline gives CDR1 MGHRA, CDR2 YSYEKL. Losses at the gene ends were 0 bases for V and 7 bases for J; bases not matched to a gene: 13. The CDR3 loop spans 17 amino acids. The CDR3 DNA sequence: TGCGCCAGCAGCCAAGATTGGGGGGGGAGCGGGAGGTGGGAGCAGTACTTC. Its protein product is CASSQDWGGSGRWEQYF.

CDR3 coding DNA: TGTGCCAGCAGTGAGCCCGGGACTAGCGGGAGGGAGACCCAGTACTTC. Translation: CASSEPGTSGRETQYF. The chain recombines TRBV6-1 with TRBJ2-5; 15 bases are a match to TRBD2. The CDR3 has 16 amino acids. Germline V gene lookup returns CDR1 MNHNS and CDR2 SASEGT. V shed 3 bases, J shed 5 bases, and the junction held 4 bases outside the gene matches.

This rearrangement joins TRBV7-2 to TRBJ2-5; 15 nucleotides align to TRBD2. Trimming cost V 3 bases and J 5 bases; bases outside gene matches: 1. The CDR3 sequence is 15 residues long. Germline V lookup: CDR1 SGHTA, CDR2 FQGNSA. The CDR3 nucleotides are TGTGCCAGCAGCTTTGGGACTAGCGGGAGGGAGACCCAGTACTTC. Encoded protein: CASSFGTSGRETQYF.

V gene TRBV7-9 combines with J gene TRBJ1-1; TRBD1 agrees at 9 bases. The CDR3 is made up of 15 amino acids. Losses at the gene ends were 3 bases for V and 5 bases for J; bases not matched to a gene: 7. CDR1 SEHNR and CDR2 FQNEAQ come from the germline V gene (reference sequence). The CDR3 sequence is CASSFPTGGRTEAFF. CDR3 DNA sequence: TGTGCCAGCAGCTTTCCGACAGGGGGAAGAACTGAAGCTTTCTTT. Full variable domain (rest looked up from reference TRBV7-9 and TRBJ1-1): DTGVSQNPRHKITKRGQNVTFRCDPISEHNRLYWYRQTLGQGPEFLTYFQNEAQLEKSRLLSDRFSAERPKGSFSTLEIQRTEQGDSAMYLCASSFPTGGRTEAFFGQGTRLTVV.

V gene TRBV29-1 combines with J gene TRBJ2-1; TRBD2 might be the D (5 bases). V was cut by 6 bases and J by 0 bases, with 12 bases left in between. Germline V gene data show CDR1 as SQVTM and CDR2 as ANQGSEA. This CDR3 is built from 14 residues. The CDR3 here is CSVITSTSYNEQFF. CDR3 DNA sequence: TGCAGCGTGATCACTAGTACCTCCTACAATGAGCAGTTCTTC.

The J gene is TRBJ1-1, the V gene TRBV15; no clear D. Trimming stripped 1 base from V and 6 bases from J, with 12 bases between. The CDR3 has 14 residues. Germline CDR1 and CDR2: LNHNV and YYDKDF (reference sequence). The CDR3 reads CATSRAGLDAEAFF. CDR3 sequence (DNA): TGTGCCACCAGCAGAGCGGGGTTAGACGCTGAAGCTTTCTTT.